This section outlines one T cell receptor (beta chain) sequence together with its context. This could be a read error, since a much larger clone is one nucleotide away. These data come from a study of T cells in Graves' hyperthyroidism and ophthalmopathy. These patients, aged 18 to 65, had recently diagnosed hyperthyroidism lasting under 2 months. The blood specimen was taken at initial hyperthyroidism diagnosis, before any ophthalmopathy symptoms. TCR beta CDR3 sequences were amplified from RNA transcripts. With the HTBI primer set, the TCR CDR3 went through a first round of RT-PCR. Each CDR3 protein gets one entry after TCRdb re-called the multiplex PCR reads with MiXCR. The sample lists around 340,000 distinct CDR3 sequences; about 18% were seen once. CDR1 and CDR2 (germline): LGHDT, YNNKEL (reference sequence). The length of the CDR3 is 18 residues.

The sequence derives from a woman aged 25-40 years with Graves' hyperthyroidism that later progressed to Graves' ophthalmopathy. The specimen was blood. J is TRBJ1-2 and V is TRBV3-1; D uncertain. The CDR3 is CASSQDRESGRFNHGYTF. DNA of the CDR3: TGTGCCAGCAGCCAAGATAGGGAGAGCGGACGGTTTAACCATGGCTACACCTTC.